This T cell receptor beta chain was recorded in a study of blood T cell repertoires in COVID-19. Turning to the study itself: The United States, Italy and Spain supplied acute and convalescent COVID-19 samples. PBMCs, B-cell-depleted T cells, or T cells provided the cDNA or gDNA that made up the material.

Losses at the gene ends were 4 bases for V and 6 bases for J; bases not matched to a gene: 6. Looked up from germline, CDR1 is GTSNPN and CDR2 is SVGIG (reference sequence). CDR3 length: 13 amino acids. Assay used: immunoSEQ multiplex PCR; TCRdb lists only in-frame clones, some missing. The sample holds about 130,000 clones, about 92% seen once. The sequenced sample consisted of peripheral blood. This clonotype was obtained from a man between 60 and 75 years old with COVID-19, enrolled during active disease. V is TRBV30 and J is TRBJ1-2; 9 nucleotides align to TRBD1. The CDR3 spells CAWNRQGVDGYTF. In DNA, the CDR3 is TGTGCCTGGAATCGACAGGGGGTTGATGGCTACACCTTC.